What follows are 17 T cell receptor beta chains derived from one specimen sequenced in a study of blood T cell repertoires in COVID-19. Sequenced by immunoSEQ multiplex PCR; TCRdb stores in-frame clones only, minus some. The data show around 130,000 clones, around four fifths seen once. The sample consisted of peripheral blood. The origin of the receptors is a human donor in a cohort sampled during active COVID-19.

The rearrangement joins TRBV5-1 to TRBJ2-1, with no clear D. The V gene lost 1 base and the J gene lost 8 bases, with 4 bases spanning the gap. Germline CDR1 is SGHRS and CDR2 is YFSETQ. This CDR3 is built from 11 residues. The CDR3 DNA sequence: TGCGCCAGCAGCTTGCTTTATGAGCAGTTCTTC. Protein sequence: CASSLLYEQFF.

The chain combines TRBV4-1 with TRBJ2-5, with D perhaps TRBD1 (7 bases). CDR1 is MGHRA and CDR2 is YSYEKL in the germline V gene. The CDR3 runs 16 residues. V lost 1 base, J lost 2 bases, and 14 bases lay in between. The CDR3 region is CASSQAPRGQQETQYF. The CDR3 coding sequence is TGCGCCAGCAGCCAAGCCCCGCGGGGACAGCAAGAGACCCAGTACTTC.

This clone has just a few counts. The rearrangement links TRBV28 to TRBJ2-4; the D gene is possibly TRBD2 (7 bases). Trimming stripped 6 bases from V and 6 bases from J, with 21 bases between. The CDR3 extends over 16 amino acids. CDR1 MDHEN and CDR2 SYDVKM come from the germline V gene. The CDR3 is CASREGGASGRNIQYF. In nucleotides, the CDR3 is TGTGCCAGCAGAGAAGGGGGGGCTAGCGGTAGAAACATTCAGTACTTC. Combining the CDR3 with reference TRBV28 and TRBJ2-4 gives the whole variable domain DVKVTQSSRYLVKRTGEKVFLECVQDMDHENMFWYRQDPGLGLRLIYFSYDVKMKEKGDIPEGYSVSREKKERFSLILESASTNQTSMYLCASREGGASGRNIQYFGAGTRLSVL.

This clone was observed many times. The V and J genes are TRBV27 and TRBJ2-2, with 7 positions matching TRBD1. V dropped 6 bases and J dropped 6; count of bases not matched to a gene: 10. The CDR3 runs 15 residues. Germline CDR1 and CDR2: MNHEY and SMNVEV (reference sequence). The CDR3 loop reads CASSPGRQGPGELFF. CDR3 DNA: TGTGCCAGCAGCCCGGGAAGACAGGGTCCCGGGGAGCTGTTTTTT.

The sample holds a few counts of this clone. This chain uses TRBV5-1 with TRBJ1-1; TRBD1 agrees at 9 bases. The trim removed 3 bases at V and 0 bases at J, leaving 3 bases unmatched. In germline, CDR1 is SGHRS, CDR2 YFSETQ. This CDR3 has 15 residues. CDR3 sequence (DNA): TGCGCCAGCAGCTCCGGGACAGGGCTGAACACTGAAGCTTTCTTT. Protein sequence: CASSSGTGLNTEAFF. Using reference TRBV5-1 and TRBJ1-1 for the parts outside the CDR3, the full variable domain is KAGVTQTPRYLIKTRGQQVTLSCSPISGHRSVSWYQQTPGQGLQFLFEYFSETQRNKGNFPGRFSGRQFSNSRSEMNVSTLELGDSALYLCASSSGTGLNTEAFFGQGTRLTVV.

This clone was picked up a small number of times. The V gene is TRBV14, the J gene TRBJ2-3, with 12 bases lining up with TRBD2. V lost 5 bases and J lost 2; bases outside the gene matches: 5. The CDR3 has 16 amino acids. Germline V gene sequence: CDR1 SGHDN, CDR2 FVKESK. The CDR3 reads CASSFRLAGATDTQYF. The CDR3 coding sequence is TGTGCCAGCAGCTTTCGACTAGCGGGGGCCACAGATACGCAGTATTTT.

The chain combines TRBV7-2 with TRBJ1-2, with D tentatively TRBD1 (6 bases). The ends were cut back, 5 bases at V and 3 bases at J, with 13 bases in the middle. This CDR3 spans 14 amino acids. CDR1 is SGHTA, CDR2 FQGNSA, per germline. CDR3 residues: CASSGGGRHYGYTF. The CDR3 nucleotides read TGTGCCAGCAGCGGGGGGGGCAGACACTATGGCTACACCTTC.

In nucleotides, the CDR3 is TGTGCCAGCAGCTTAGACCGCGGGAGTAACTATGGCTACACCTTC. Amino acid sequence: CASSLDRGSNYGYTF. The gene calls are TRBV11-2 and TRBJ1-2; no clear D. CDR1 and CDR2 from the germline V gene are SGHAT and FQNNGV. The ends were cut back, 0 bases at V and 1 base at J, with 9 bases in the middle. The CDR3 consists of 15 residues.

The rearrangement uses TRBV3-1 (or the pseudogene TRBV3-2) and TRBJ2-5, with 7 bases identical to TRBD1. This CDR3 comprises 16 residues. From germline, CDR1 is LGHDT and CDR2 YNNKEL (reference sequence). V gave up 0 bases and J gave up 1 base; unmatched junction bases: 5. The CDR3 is CASSQDIDRVQETQYF. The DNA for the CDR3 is TGTGCCAGCAGCCAAGATATTGACAGGGTCCAAGAGACCCAGTACTTC.

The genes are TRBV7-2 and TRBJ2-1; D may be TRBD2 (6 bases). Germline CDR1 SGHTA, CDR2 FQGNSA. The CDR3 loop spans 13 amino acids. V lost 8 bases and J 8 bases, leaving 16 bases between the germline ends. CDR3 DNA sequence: TGTGCCAGCGCGGGGTTTCCACGGGATGAGCAGTTCTTC. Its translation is CASAGFPRDEQFF.

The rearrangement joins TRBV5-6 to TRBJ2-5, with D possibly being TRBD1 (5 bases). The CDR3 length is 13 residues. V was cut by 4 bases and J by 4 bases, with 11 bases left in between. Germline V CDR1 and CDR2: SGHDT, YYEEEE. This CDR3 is CASSLQVGETQYF. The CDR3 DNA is TGTGCCAGCAGCCTACAGGTCGGAGAGACCCAGTACTTC.

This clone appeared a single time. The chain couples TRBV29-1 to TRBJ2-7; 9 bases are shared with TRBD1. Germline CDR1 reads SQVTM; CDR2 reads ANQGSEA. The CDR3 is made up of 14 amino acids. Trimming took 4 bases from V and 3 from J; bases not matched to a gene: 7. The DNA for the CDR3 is TGCAGCGTTGCCCCGGGACAGGGAGTCTACGAGCAGTACTTC. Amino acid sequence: CSVAPGQGVYEQYF.

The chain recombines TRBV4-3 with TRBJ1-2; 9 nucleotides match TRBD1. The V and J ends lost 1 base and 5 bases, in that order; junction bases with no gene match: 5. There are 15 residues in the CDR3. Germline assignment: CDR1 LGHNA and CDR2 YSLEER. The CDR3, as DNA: TGCGCCAGCAGCCAAGCAGTGACAGGGGGGTATGGCTACACCTTC. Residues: CASSQAVTGGYGYTF.

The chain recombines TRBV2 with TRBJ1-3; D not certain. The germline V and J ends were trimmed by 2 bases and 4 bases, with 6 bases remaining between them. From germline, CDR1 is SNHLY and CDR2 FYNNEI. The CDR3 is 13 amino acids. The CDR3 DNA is TGTGCCAGCAGTGAATCGGAGGGAAACACCATATATTTT. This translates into CASSESEGNTIYF.

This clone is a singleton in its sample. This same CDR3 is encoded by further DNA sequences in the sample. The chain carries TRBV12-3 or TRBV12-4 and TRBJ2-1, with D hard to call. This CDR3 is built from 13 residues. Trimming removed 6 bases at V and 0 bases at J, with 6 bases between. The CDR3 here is CASRRSSYNEQFF. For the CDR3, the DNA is TGTGCCAGCAGGCGTAGCTCCTACAATGAGCAGTTCTTC.

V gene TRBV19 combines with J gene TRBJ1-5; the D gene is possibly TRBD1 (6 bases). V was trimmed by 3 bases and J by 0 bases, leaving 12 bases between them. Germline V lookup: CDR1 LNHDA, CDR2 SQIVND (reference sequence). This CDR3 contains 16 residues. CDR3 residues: CASSIGQFYSNQPQHF. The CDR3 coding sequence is TGTGCCAGTAGTATTGGACAGTTCTATAGCAATCAGCCCCAGCATTTT.

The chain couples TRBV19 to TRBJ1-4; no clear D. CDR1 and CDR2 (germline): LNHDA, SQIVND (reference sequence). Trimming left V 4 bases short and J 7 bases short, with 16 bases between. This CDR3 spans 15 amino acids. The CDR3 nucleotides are TGTGCCAGTAGTACCCTCGGCCCCGGGAGTGAAAAACTGTTTTTT. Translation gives CASSTLGPGSEKLFF.